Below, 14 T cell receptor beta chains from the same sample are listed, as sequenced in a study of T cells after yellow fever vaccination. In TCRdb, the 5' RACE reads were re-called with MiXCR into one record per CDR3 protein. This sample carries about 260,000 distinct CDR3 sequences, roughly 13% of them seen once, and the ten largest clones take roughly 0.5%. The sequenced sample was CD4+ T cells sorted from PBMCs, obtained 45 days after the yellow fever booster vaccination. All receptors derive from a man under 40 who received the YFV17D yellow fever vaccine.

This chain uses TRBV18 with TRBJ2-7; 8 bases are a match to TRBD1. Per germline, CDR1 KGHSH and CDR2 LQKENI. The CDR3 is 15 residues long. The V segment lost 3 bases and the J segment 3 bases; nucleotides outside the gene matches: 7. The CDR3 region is CASSPPDRANYEQYF. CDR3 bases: TGTGCCAGCTCACCCCCGGACAGGGCGAACTACGAGCAGTACTTC.

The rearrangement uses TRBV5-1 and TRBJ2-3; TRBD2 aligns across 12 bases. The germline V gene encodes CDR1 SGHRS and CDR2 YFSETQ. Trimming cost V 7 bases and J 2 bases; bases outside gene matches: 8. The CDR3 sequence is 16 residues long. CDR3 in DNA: TGCGCCAGCTCCTCTGGGACTAGCGGGTACACAGATACGCAGTATTTT. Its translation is CASSSGTSGYTDTQYF.

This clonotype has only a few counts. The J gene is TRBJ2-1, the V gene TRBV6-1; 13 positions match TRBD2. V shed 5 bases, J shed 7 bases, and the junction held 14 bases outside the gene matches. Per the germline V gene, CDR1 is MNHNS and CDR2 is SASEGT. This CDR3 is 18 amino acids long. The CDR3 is CASSPRPRTSGSLNEQFF. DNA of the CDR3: TGTGCCAGCAGTCCGAGACCCCGGACTAGCGGGAGTCTAAATGAGCAGTTCTTC.

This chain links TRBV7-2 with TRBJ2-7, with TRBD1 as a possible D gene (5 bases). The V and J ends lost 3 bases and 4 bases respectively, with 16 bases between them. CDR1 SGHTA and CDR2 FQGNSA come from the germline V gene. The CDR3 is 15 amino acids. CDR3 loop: CASSFQGGAGYEQYF. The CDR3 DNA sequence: TGTGCCAGCAGCTTCCAAGGTGGGGCTGGGTACGAGCAGTACTTC.

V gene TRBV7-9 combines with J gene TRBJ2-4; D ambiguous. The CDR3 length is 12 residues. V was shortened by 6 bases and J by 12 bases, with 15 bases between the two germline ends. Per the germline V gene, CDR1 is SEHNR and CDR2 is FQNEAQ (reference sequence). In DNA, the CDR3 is TGTGCCAGCAGTCCGATGACACAAAGTCAGTACTTC. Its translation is CASSPMTQSQYF.

The CDR3, as DNA: TGTGCCAGCAGCTTGGACAGGGTGAAAGATACGCAGTATTTT. Its translation: CASSLDRVKDTQYF. The gene calls are TRBV11-2 and TRBJ2-3, with 8 positions matching TRBD1. The CDR3 loop spans 14 amino acids. Germline V gene lookup returns CDR1 SGHAT and CDR2 FQNNGV. V gave up 3 bases and J gave up 5 bases; unmatched junction bases: 4.

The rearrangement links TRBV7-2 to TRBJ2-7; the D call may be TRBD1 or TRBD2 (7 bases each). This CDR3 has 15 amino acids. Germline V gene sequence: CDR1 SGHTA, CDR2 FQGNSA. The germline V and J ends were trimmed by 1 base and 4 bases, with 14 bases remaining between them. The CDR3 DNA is TGTGCCAGCAGCTTAGAGGCAGGGGGAGGGTACGAGCAGTACTTC. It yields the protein CASSLEAGGGYEQYF.

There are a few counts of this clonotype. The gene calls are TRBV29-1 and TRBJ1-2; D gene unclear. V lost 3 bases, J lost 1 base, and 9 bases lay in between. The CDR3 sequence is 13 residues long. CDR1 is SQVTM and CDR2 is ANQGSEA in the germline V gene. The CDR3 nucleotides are TGCAGCGTTGACAGGCAGTATAACTATGGCTACACCTTC. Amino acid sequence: CSVDRQYNYGYTF.

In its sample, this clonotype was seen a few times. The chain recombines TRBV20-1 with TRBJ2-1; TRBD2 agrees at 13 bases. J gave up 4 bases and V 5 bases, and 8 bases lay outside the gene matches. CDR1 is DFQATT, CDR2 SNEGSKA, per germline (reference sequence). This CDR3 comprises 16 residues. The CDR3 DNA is TGCAGTGCTGGAACGAGGACTAGCGGGAGTTACAATGAGCAGTTCTTC. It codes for CSAGTRTSGSYNEQFF.

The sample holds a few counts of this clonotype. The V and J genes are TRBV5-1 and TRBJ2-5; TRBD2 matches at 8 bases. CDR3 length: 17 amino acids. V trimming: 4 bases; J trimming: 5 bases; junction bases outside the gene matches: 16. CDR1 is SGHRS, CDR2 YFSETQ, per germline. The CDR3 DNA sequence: TGCGCCAGCAGCCAGCCTACCTACAGCGGGAGTAGTGAGACCCAGTACTTC. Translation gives CASSQPTYSGSSETQYF.

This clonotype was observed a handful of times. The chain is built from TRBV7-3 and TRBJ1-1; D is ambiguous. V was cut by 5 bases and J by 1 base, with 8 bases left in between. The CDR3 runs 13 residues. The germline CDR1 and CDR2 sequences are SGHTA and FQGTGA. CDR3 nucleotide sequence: TGTGCCAGCAGCGCCTCGTGGAACACTGAAGCTTTCTTT. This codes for CASSASWNTEAFF.

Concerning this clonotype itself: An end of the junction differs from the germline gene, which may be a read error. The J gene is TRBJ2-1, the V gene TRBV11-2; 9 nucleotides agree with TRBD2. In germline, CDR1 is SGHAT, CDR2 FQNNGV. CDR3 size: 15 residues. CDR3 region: CASRLAGVSYNEQFF. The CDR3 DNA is TGTGCCAGCAGGTTAGCGGGGGTCTCCTACAATGAGCAGTTCTTC.

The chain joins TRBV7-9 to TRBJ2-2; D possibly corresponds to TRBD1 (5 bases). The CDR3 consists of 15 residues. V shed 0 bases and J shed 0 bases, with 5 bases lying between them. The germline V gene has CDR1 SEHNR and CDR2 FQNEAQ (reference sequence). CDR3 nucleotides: TGTGCCAGCAGCTTAGCGACAGCGAACACCGGGGAGCTGTTTTTT. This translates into CASSLATANTGELFF.

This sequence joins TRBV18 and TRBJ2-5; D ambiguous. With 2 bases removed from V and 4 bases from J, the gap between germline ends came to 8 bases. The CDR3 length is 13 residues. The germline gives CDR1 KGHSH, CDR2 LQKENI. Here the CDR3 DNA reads TGTGCCAGCTCACCAACGTTACTAGAGACCCAGTACTTC. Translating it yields CASSPTLLETQYF.